This T cell receptor (beta chain) was retrieved from a study of cytomegalovirus exposure and HLA in healthy donors. In the study overall: Most genotyped donors, roughly 80% of about 400, had Caucasian-associated genetic ancestry.

This CDR3 contains 12 residues. Trimming removed 7 bases from V and 8 bases from J, with 14 bases in between. The V gene's germline CDR1 is MNHEY and CDR2 SVGAGI. PCR was performed using 60 Vbeta and 13 Jbeta primers. TCRdb keeps only in-frame clones here, not all; method: immunoSEQ multiplex PCR. Of about 120,000 clones in the sample, roughly 87% are singletons; the top ten hold 1.4% to 1.5%. This clone was seen just once. This sequence originates from a woman between 18 and 30 years old in good health and CMV-seronegative. Sequencing used PBMCs. The chain couples TRBV6-5 to TRBJ1-2, with a tentative D call TRBD1 (6 bases). The CDR3 DNA is TGTGCCAGCATTACAGGGAGGGAAGGCTACACCTTC. Protein: CASITGREGYTF.